Below are 10 T cell receptor beta chains sequenced from a single sample in a study of response to subunit inactivated influenza vaccine. TCRdb re-analysed the RT-PCR reads in MiXCR, keeping a single row per CDR3 protein. The table lists approximately 530,000 distinct CDR3 sequences, less than 8% of them singletons. This sample comprised PBMCs from blood, obtained around 25 months after vaccination. Receptors were obtained from a man between 50 and 75 years old who received an inactivated influenza vaccine.

This clonotype has a handful of counts. The chain joins TRBV5-6 to TRBJ2-3, with D maybe TRBD2 (6 bases). Germline V CDR1 and CDR2: SGHDT, YYEEEE. Between the trimmed V and J ends, which lost 0 bases and 7 bases, there was a span of 12 bases. The CDR3 has 14 amino acids. CDR3 amino acids: CASSLVTGEYTQYF. In DNA form, the CDR3 reads TGTGCCAGCAGCTTGGTAACGGGGGAGTATACGCAGTATTTT.

V is TRBV9 and J is TRBJ2-1, with 8 bases fitting TRBD2. The germline V gene encodes CDR1 SGDLS and CDR2 YYNGEE. V lost 6 bases and J lost 4; bases outside the gene matches: 9. The CDR3 length is 15 residues. CDR3 DNA sequence: TGTGCCAGCACCGAATCCACTAGCGGTTACAATGAGCAGTTCTTC. Its translation is CASTESTSGYNEQFF.

This clonotype has a handful of counts. The J gene is TRBJ1-1, the V gene TRBV5-1, with D unresolved. The CDR3 contains 11 residues. The germline V and J ends were trimmed by 3 bases and 8 bases, with 8 bases remaining between them. CDR1 is SGHRS and CDR2 is YFSETQ in the germline V gene. As DNA, the CDR3 is TGCGCCAGCAGCTCCCGTGACGAAGCTTTCTTT. This translates into CASSSRDEAFF. Together with reference TRBV5-1 and TRBJ1-1, the CDR3 gives the full variable domain: KAGVTQTPRYLIKTRGQQVTLSCSPISGHRSVSWYQQTPGQGLQFLFEYFSETQRNKGNFPGRFSGRQFSNSRSEMNVSTLELGDSALYLCASSSRDEAFFGQGTRLTVV.

The chain combines TRBV28 with TRBJ1-6; D not certain. Trimming stripped 3 bases from V and 0 bases from J, with 12 bases between. Germline V gene data show CDR1 as MDHEN and CDR2 as SYDVKM. The length of the CDR3 is 17 residues. CDR3 sequence: CASSFGGMSSYNSPLHF. The CDR3, as DNA: TGTGCCAGCAGTTTTGGCGGCATGAGCTCCTATAATTCACCCCTCCACTTT. Filled out from reference TRBV28 and TRBJ1-6, the complete variable domain reads DVKVTQSSRYLVKRTGEKVFLECVQDMDHENMFWYRQDPGLGLRLIYFSYDVKMKEKGDIPEGYSVSREKKERFSLILESASTNQTSMYLCASSFGGMSSYNSPLHFGNGTRLTVT.

This clonotype was found a few times. V and J are TRBV7-8 and TRBJ1-1, with 7 bases identical to TRBD1. V was pared by 5 bases and J by 1 base, with 7 bases of the junction left unmatched. Germline V gene sequence: CDR1 SGHVS, CDR2 FQNEAQ. This CDR3 contains 15 residues. CDR3: CASSTKRTGNTEAFF. CDR3 in DNA: TGTGCCAGCAGCACAAAGCGGACAGGGAACACTGAAGCTTTCTTT.

This clonotype was counted ten times or more. The chain combines TRBV5-1 with TRBJ2-2; tentative D call: TRBD2 (6 bases). The length of the CDR3 is 15 residues. V lost 4 bases and J lost 3, with 13 bases in between. Germline V CDR1 and CDR2: SGHRS, YFSETQ. The chain's CDR3 is CASSAPAGYTGELFF. In nucleotides, the CDR3 is TGCGCCAGCAGCGCCCCAGCGGGTTACACCGGGGAGCTGTTTTTT.

The chain is built from TRBV11-2 and TRBJ2-3; a weak D match, TRBD2 (6 bases). Germline CDR1 reads SGHAT; CDR2 reads FQNNGV. The CDR3 is made up of 16 amino acids. V lost 5 bases, J lost 4 bases, and 19 bases lay in between. For the CDR3, the DNA is TGTGCCAGCAGCCTTGTTCCCGGGGGACCAGCAGATACGCAGTATTTT. Translating it yields CASSLVPGGPADTQYF.

This clonotype was recorded at least ten times. The chain is built from TRBV10-3 and TRBJ2-2; 10 bases agree with TRBD2. Germline CDR1 reads ENHRY; CDR2 reads SYGVKD. The CDR3 has 17 amino acids. Trimming at V came to 4 bases and at J to 3 bases, leaving 8 bases not matched to a gene. The CDR3 DNA reads as TGTGCCATCAGTGGAGGACTAGCGGCCAGCGACACCGGGGAGCTGTTTTTT. Encoded protein: CAISGGLAASDTGELFF.

Many counts were recorded for this clonotype. The chain uses TRBV28 and TRBJ2-3; 9 positions agree with TRBD2. J was trimmed by 6 bases and V by 4 bases; bases with no gene match: 8. CDR3 length: 15 amino acids. The germline gives CDR1 MDHEN, CDR2 SYDVKM. The CDR3 DNA reads as TGTGCCAGCAGTTCCCCTAGCGGGGTGGGGGATACGCAGTATTTT. Protein: CASSSPSGVGDTQYF.

This clonotype was detected many times. CDR3 sequence (DNA): TGTGCCAGCAGCCAAGAGCCCCAGTTGGCCTACGAGCAGTACTTC. Translating gives CASSQEPQLAYEQYF. The rearrangement joins TRBV3-1 to TRBJ2-7; D ambiguous. The V end was cut by 0 bases, the J end by 2 bases, with 11 bases between. Germline loops: CDR1 LGHDT, CDR2 YNNKEL (reference sequence). The CDR3 loop spans 15 amino acids.